Included here is one T cell receptor beta chain sequence, with context. This record comes from a study of blood T cell repertoires in COVID-19. The CDR3 consists of 15 residues. In the original workflow: Amplifying reference gene primers gave estimates of nucleated cell counts. Sequenced by immunoSEQ multiplex PCR; TCRdb stores in-frame clones only, minus some. The V and J calls and clone size are taken from that table; D and trimming were inferred from the DNA. The sample lists 250,000 to 400,000 clones, about 90% occurring once. This clonotype was sampled from a woman in her twenties or thirties with COVID-19, enrolled during active disease. The chain links TRBV21-1 to TRBJ2-2; the table's D call, TRBD1, has no DNA check behind it. TRBV21-1 is a pseudogene. The sequenced material came from peripheral blood. DNA for the CDR3: TGTGCCAGCAGCAAAGTTTTGGTCAGCACCGGGGAGCTGTTTTTT. It yields the protein CASSKVLVSTGELFF.